Presented here are 19 T cell receptor beta chains from one specimen sequenced in a study of early T cells in non-severe SARS-CoV-2 infection. TCRdb passed the 5' RACE reads through MiXCR, listing each CDR3 protein once. This table holds tens of thousands of distinct CDR3 sequences, about 15% found once. The sequencing here drew on whole blood, taken at baseline. These receptors all stem from an adult who was a healthcare worker with PCR-confirmed SARS-CoV-2 infection or an uninfected control (not recorded which).

Details on this clonotype: This may be a read error, as it is one base from a much larger clone. The V gene is TRBV2, the J gene TRBJ2-3; D may match TRBD1 or TRBD2 (5 bases each). CDR3 length: 14 amino acids. Germline V gene sequence: CDR1 SNHLY, CDR2 FYNNEI. V shed 3 bases and J shed 7 bases, with 14 bases lying between them. CDR3: CASSDRTGRNTQYF. As DNA, the CDR3 is TGTGCCAGCAGTGATCGGACGGGACGGAATACGCAGTATTTT.

This chain links TRBV6-6 with TRBJ2-2; weak D call: TRBD2 (5 bases). CDR3 length: 13 amino acids. Germline lookup yields CDR1 MNHNY and CDR2 SVGAGI (reference sequence). The ends were cut back, 3 bases at V and 5 bases at J, with 7 bases in the middle. The CDR3 protein is CASSYGRTGELFF. In nucleotides, the CDR3 is TGTGCCAGCAGTTATGGGAGAACCGGGGAGCTGTTTTTT.

This clonotype showed up many times. The chain has TRBV18 and TRBJ2-7; 13 nucleotides line up with TRBD2. Germline CDR1 and CDR2: KGHSH and LQKENI. The CDR3 sequence is 16 residues long. Trimming took 3 bases from V and 0 from J; bases not matched to a gene: 2. CDR3 protein: CASSPGTSGNSYEQYF. The CDR3 bases are TGTGCCAGCTCACCCGGGACTAGCGGGAACTCCTACGAGCAGTACTTC.

This clonotype was counted ten times or more. The CDR3 reads CASSSSGLGPVGAQYF. CDR3 in DNA: TGTGCCAGCAGCTCGTCGGGACTAGGACCTGTTGGTGCGCAGTATTTT. The chain carries TRBV7-2 and TRBJ2-3, with 8 positions matching TRBD2. The trim removed 4 bases at V and 10 bases at J, leaving 16 bases unmatched. The germline V gene has CDR1 SGHTA and CDR2 FQGNSA. This CDR3 is 16 amino acids long. The variable domain in full, with the rest retrieved from reference TRBV7-2 and TRBJ2-3, is GAGVSQSPSNKVTEKGKDVELRCDPISGHTALYWYRQSLGQGLEFLIYFQGNSAPDKSGLPSDRFSAERTGGSVSTLTIQRTQQEDSAVYLCASSSSGLGPVGAQYFGPGTRLTVL.

This clonotype was seen repeatedly, ten times or more. The chain uses TRBV6-6 and TRBJ2-7, with TRBD2 identical over 12 bases. V was pared by 6 bases and J by 4 bases, with 7 bases of the junction left unmatched. CDR1 MNHNY and CDR2 SVGAGI come from the germline V gene (reference sequence). This CDR3 has 15 amino acids. The CDR3 nucleotides read TGTGCCAGCAGCAACCGACTAGCGGGAGAGTACGAGCAGTACTTC. Amino acids: CASSNRLAGEYEQYF.

This clonotype has at least ten counts. The rearrangement joins TRBV28 to TRBJ1-2; TRBD1 matches 8 bases. V lost 6 bases, J lost 4 bases, and 7 bases stayed unmatched. This CDR3 contains 14 residues. Germline CDR1 reads MDHEN; CDR2 reads SYDVKM. CDR3 DNA sequence: TGTGCCAGCAGCCCCGGGACAGGAGTCTATGGCTACACCTTC. It yields the protein CASSPGTGVYGYTF.

The rearrangement links TRBV28 to TRBJ1-1; 8 bases agree with TRBD1. Germline V gene data show CDR1 as MDHEN and CDR2 as SYDVKM. This CDR3 comprises 17 residues. The J segment lost 2 bases and the V segment lost 6 bases, leaving 14 bases of the junction unmatched. The CDR3: CASRPSSGRGPNTEAFF. DNA of the CDR3: TGTGCCAGCAGACCTTCCTCGGGCAGGGGGCCAAACACTGAAGCTTTCTTT.

This clonotype was found a few times. V usage is TRBV10-3 and J usage is TRBJ2-3; 8 bases are a match to TRBD1. V lost 6 bases, J lost 1 base, and 6 bases stayed unmatched. The CDR3 extends over 15 amino acids. CDR1 and CDR2 (germline): ENHRY, SYGVKD. CDR3 region: CAIRDREQGTDTQYF. The CDR3 coding sequence is TGTGCCATCAGGGACAGGGAACAGGGCACAGATACGCAGTATTTT.

This clonotype was seen only a few times. The chain uses TRBV2 and TRBJ1-2; D gene ambiguous. Trimming cost V 6 bases and J 5 bases, with 16 bases left between them. The CDR3 has 14 residues. From germline, CDR1 is SNHLY and CDR2 FYNNEI. CDR3 protein: CASSDPDPIYGYTF. CDR3 in DNA: TGTGCCAGCAGCGATCCGGACCCCATATATGGCTACACCTTC.

The rearrangement joins TRBV5-1 to TRBJ1-1; D is perhaps TRBD1 (6 bases). V lost 1 base and J lost 0, with 10 bases in between. CDR3 length: 15 amino acids. CDR1 is SGHRS and CDR2 is YFSETQ in the germline V gene. CDR3 coding DNA: TGCGCCAGCAGCTTGCGCAGGGGCCTGAACACTGAAGCTTTCTTT. Translating gives CASSLRRGLNTEAFF.

This clonotype was recorded at least ten times. The J gene is TRBJ1-4, the V gene TRBV28; TRBD1 might be the D (5 bases). Germline CDR1 and CDR2: MDHEN and SYDVKM. Trimming removed 4 bases from V and 3 bases from J, with 15 bases in between. The CDR3 length is 16 residues. The chain's CDR3 is CASSSPSTGANEKLFF. CDR3 DNA: TGTGCCAGCAGTTCGCCAAGCACAGGTGCTAATGAAAAACTGTTTTTT.

There are a few counts of this clonotype. The V call is TRBV24-1, the J call TRBJ2-3; 7 positions match TRBD2. The CDR3 is made up of 16 amino acids. The germline CDR1 and CDR2 sequences are KGHDR and SFDVKD. V lost 2 bases to trimming and J lost 2 bases; unmatched junction nucleotides: 6. CDR3 in amino acids: CATSDWRAGLTDTQYF. For the CDR3, the DNA is TGTGCCACCAGTGATTGGAGAGCGGGACTCACAGATACGCAGTATTTT.

The table lists this clonotype with a few counts. This sequence joins TRBV11-2 and TRBJ1-1; D is possibly TRBD1 (5 bases). Per germline, CDR1 SGHAT and CDR2 FQNNGV. The CDR3 spans 13 residues. The V end was cut by 2 bases, the J end by 7 bases, with 11 bases between. CDR3 loop: CASSLPTAREAFF. Here the CDR3 DNA reads TGTGCCAGCAGCTTACCGACAGCCCGTGAAGCTTTCTTT.

This chain connects TRBV7-9 to TRBJ2-7; D unclear. V lost 1 base, J lost 5 bases, and 6 bases lay in between. Germline V CDR1 and CDR2: SEHNR, FQNEAQ (reference sequence). This CDR3 has 12 residues. The CDR3 here is CASSLGINEQYF. Written as DNA, the CDR3 is TGTGCCAGCAGCTTAGGGATTAACGAGCAGTACTTC.

The rearrangement uses TRBV6-2 or TRBV6-3 and TRBJ2-3, with D possibly being TRBD2 (5 bases). V was cut by 7 bases and J by 4 bases, with 12 bases left in between. Germline V lookup: CDR1 MNHEY, CDR2 SVGEGT. There are 13 residues in the CDR3. CDR3 protein: CASTLRAADTQYF. DNA of the CDR3: TGTGCCAGCACCCTGAGGGCAGCAGATACGCAGTATTTT.

The chain joins TRBV28 to TRBJ2-3; TRBD2 matches at 9 bases. There are 12 residues in the CDR3. The germline V gene encodes CDR1 MDHEN and CDR2 SYDVKM. With V trimmed by 6 bases and J by 11 bases, 6 bases remained unmatched. DNA for the CDR3: TGTGCCAGCAGGGGTAGCGGGAGTGAGCAGTATTTT. Translation gives CASRGSGSEQYF.

The chain carries TRBV7-2 and TRBJ1-4, with 9 bases aligning to TRBD1. Unmatched junction bases numbered 7, after V lost 4 bases and J lost 7 bases. Germline V gene data show CDR1 as SGHTA and CDR2 as FQGNSA. The CDR3 length is 15 residues. DNA for the CDR3: TGTGCCAGCAGCTCGACAGGGGGTCGGGTTGAAAAACTGTTTTTT. The encoded protein is CASSSTGGRVEKLFF. Full variable domain (outside the CDR3, taken from reference TRBV7-2 and TRBJ1-4): GAGVSQSPSNKVTEKGKDVELRCDPISGHTALYWYRQSLGQGLEFLIYFQGNSAPDKSGLPSDRFSAERTGGSVSTLTIQRTQQEDSAVYLCASSSTGGRVEKLFFGSGTQLSVL.

This clonotype came up many times. The J gene is TRBJ1-6, the V gene TRBV28; D not resolved. The V end lost 7 bases, the J end lost 8 bases, and 9 bases lay between the germline ends. Germline CDR1 MDHEN, CDR2 SYDVKM. The CDR3 has 12 residues. The CDR3 protein is CASTPSDSPLHF. DNA of the CDR3: TGTGCCAGCACCCCGTCCGATTCACCCCTCCACTTT.

This clonotype was observed a handful of times. The V gene is TRBV20-1, the J gene TRBJ2-1, with D possibly TRBD2 on 6 matching bases. With 5 bases removed from V and 8 bases from J, the gap between germline ends came to 19 bases. The CDR3 sequence is 14 residues long. Germline CDR1 DFQATT, CDR2 SNEGSKA (reference sequence). The DNA for the CDR3 is TGCAGTGCTTTGGGGGGTGAGGCTAGCGATGAGCAGTTCTTC. It translates to CSALGGEASDEQFF.